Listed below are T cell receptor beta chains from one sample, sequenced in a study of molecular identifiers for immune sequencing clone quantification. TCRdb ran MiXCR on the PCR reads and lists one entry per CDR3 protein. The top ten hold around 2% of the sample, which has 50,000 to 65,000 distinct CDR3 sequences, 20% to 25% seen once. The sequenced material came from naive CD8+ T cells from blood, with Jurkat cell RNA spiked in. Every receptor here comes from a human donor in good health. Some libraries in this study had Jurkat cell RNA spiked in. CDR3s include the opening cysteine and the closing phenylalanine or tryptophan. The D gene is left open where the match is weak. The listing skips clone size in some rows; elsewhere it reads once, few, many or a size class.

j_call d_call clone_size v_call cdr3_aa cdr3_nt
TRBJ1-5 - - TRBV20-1 CSARDKGRWGSVNQPQHF TGCAGTGCTAGAGATAAGGGACGGTGGGGAAGTGTCAATCAGCCCCAGCATTTT
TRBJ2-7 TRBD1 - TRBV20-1 CSAGEPGQGRYEQYF TGCAGTGCTGGCGAACCGGGACAGGGTCGTTACGAGCAGTACTTC
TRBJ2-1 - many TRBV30 CAWSFDEQFF TGTGCCTGGAGTTTCGATGAGCAGTTCTTC
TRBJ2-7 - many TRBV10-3 CAISEDLPYEQYF TGTGCCATCAGTGAGGACCTCCCCTACGAGCAGTACTTC
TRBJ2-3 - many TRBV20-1 CSASPGSPAADTQYF TGCAGTGCTAGTCCAGGATCCCCTGCGGCAGATACGCAGTATTTT
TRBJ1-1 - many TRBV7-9 CASSRHPLEAFF TGTGCCAGCAGCCGCCATCCACTCGAAGCTTTCTTT
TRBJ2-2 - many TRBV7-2 CASSPLTGELFF TGTGCCAGCAGCCCATTGACCGGGGAGCTGTTTTTT
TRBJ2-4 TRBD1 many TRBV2 CASSEGRGQYF TGTGCCAGCAGTGAAGGCAGGGGGCAGTACTTC
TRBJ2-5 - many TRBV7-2 CASSPRRLADRETQYF TGTGCCAGCAGTCCCCGGCGGCTAGCAGATCGAGAGACCCAGTACTTC
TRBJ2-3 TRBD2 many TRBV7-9 CASSPGTINTDTQYF TGTGCCAGCAGCCCTGGGACTATTAACACAGATACGCAGTATTTT
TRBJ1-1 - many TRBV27 CASSLSGRPYTEAFF TGTGCCAGCAGTTTATCGGGGAGGCCATACACTGAAGCTTTCTTT
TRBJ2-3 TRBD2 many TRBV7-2 CASSFPAGGSTDTQYF TGTGCCAGCAGCTTTCCGGCGGGAGGGAGCACAGATACGCAGTATTTT
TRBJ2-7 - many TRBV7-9 CASSGPDSDSYEQYF TGTGCCAGCAGCGGCCCGGACAGCGACTCCTACGAGCAGTACTTC
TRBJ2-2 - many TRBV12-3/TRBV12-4 CASSIVGRITGELFF TGTGCCAGCAGCATAGTCGGACGGATCACCGGGGAGCTGTTTTTT
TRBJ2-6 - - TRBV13 CASSLGTGASGANVLTF TGTGCCAGCAGCTTAGGGACAGGCGCCTCTGGGGCCAACGTCCTGACTTTC
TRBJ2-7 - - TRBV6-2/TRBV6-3 CASSYSSRSYEQYF TGTGCCAGCAGTTATTCATCCAGATCCTACGAGCAGTACTTC
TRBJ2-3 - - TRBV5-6 CASSLLTGDTTDTQYF TGTGCCAGCAGCTTGCTAACGGGGGATACCACAGATACGCAGTATTTT
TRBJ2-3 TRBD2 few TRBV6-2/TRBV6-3 CASSSAGDTDTQYF TGTGCCAGCAGCTCCGCGGGGGACACAGATACGCAGTATTTT
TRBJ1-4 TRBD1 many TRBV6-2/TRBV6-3 CASSTHPGTAPEKLFF TGTGCCAGCAGTACCCATCCCGGGACAGCGCCTGAAAAACTGTTTTTT
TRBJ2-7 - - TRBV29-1 CSVVTVFSYEQYF TGCAGCGTTGTGACGGTTTTCTCCTACGAGCAGTACTTC
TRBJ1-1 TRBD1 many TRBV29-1 CSVEDPSDRGVGTEAFF TGCAGCGTTGAAGATCCCTCGGACAGGGGGGTCGGCACTGAAGCTTTCTTT
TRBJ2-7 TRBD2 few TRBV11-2 CASSLAPRTSYEQYF TGTGCCAGCAGCTTAGCTCCCAGGACTAGCTACGAGCAGTACTTC
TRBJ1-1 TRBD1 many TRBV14 CASSLRTGGWGTEAFF TGTGCCAGCAGCCTTAGGACAGGGGGCTGGGGCACTGAAGCTTTCTTT
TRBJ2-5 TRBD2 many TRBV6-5 CASSQNSGGEQETQYF TGTGCCAGCAGTCAAAATAGCGGGGGGGAACAAGAGACCCAGTACTTC
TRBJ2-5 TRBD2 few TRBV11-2 CASSTGTSPSQEPQYF TGTGCCAGCAGCACCGGGACTAGCCCCTCCCAAGAGCCCCAGTACTTC
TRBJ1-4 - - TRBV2 CASSGTPATNEKLFF TGTGCCAGCAGTGGGACGCCTGCAACTAATGAAAAACTGTTTTTT
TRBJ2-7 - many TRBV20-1 CSARGDGRYEQYF TGCAGTGCTAGAGGGGACGGGCGCTACGAGCAGTACTTC
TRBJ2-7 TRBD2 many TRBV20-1 CSARDLAGRSYEQYF TGCAGTGCTAGAGATCTAGCGGGAAGGTCCTACGAGCAGTACTTC
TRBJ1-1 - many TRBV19 CASSIGSTGAEAFF TGTGCCAGTAGTATTGGATCTACCGGAGCTGAAGCTTTCTTT
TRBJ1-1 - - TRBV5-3 CGSSSSDSQGTQAFF TGTGGCAGCAGCTCTTCGGACAGCCAGGGCACTCAAGCTTTCTTT
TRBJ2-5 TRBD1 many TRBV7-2 CASSWTGNEETQYF TGTGCCAGCAGCTGGACAGGGAATGAGGAGACCCAGTACTTC
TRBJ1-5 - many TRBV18 CASSNLKLEYSNQPQHF TGTGCCAGCTCAAACTTGAAGCTAGAATATAGCAATCAGCCCCAGCATTTT
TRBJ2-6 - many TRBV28 CASSGGPNWPGANVLTF TGTGCCAGCAGTGGGGGGCCGAATTGGCCTGGGGCCAACGTCCTGACTTTC
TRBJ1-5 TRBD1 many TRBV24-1 CATSDHRGAQPQHF TGTGCCACCAGTGATCACAGGGGGGCTCAGCCCCAGCATTTT
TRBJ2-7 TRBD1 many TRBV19 CASSSLTGAYEQYF TGTGCCAGTAGTTCCCTGACAGGGGCCTACGAGCAGTACTTC
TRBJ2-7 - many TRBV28 CASSLTGNEQYF TGTGCCAGCAGTTTAACAGGGAACGAGCAGTACTTC
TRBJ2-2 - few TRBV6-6 CASSYSAAGRTGELFF TGTGCCAGCAGTTACTCTGCGGCAGGGAGAACCGGGGAGCTGTTTTTT
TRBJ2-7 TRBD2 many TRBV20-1 CSALGLAATYEQYF TGCAGTGCTCTGGGACTAGCGGCCACCTACGAGCAGTACTTC
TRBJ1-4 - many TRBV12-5 CASGPMIPGGWANEKLFF TGTGCTAGTGGCCCGATGATACCCGGCGGGTGGGCTAATGAAAAACTGTTTTTT
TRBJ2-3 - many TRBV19 CASTNWDGTDTQYF TGTGCCAGTACCAACTGGGACGGCACAGATACGCAGTATTTT
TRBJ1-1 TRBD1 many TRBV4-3 CASSQDLAGGTEAFF TGCGCCAGCAGCCAAGATCTGGCAGGGGGCACTGAAGCTTTCTTT
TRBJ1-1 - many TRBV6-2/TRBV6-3 CASSYGLGTEAFF TGTGCCAGCAGTTACGGCTTGGGGACTGAAGCTTTCTTT
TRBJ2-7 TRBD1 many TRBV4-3 CASSHAPPGTGAYEQYF TGCGCCAGCAGCCACGCTCCGCCCGGGACAGGGGCCTACGAGCAGTACTTC
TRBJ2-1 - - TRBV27 CASSSILSSYNEQFF TGTGCCAGCAGTTCCATCTTGAGCTCCTACAATGAGCAGTTCTTC
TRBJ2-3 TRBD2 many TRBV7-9 CASSLPAQGATSGTSTDTQYF TGTGCCAGCAGCCTCCCCGCCCAGGGGGCTACTAGCGGGACTAGCACAGATACGCAGTATTTT
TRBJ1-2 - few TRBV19 CASSSPPGGYTF TGTGCCAGTAGTTCGCCCCCAGGGGGCTACACCTTC
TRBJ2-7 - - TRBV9 CASSEGDTYEQYF TGTGCCAGCAGCGAGGGGGACACCTACGAGCAGTACTTC
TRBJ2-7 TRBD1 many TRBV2 CASSDPDRAYEQYF TGTGCCAGCAGTGACCCCGACAGGGCCTACGAGCAGTACTTC
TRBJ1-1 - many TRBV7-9 CASRRTDHKEAFF TGTGCCAGCAGACGGACAGACCATAAAGAAGCTTTCTTT
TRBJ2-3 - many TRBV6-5 CASSFEGFGDTQYF TGTGCCAGCAGTTTCGAGGGGTTCGGAGATACGCAGTATTTT
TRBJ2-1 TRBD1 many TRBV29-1 CSVQDRDNEQFF TGCAGCGTTCAGGACAGGGACAATGAGCAGTTCTTC
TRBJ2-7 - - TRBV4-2 CASSQWMAGAYEQYF TGTGCCAGCAGCCAATGGATGGCAGGGGCCTACGAGCAGTACTTC
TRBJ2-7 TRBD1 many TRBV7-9 CASSLGQGIVDEQYF TGTGCCAGCAGCTTAGGACAGGGGATCGTCGACGAGCAGTACTTC
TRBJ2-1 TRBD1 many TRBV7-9 CASSSPDREYGEQFF TGTGCCAGCAGCTCCCCGGACAGGGAGTACGGTGAGCAGTTCTTC
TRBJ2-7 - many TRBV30 CAWSEPPGRYSYEQYF TGTGCCTGGAGTGAGCCCCCGGGACGGTACTCCTACGAGCAGTACTTC